The text below deals with one TCR beta chain. Its antigen is not identified. With 5 bases clipped from V and 4 bases from J, the junction kept 11 bases outside the gene matches. CDR1 and CDR2 (germline): LNHDA, SQIVND (reference sequence). The CDR3 has 17 amino acids. TCRdb keeps only in-frame clones here, not all; method: immunoSEQ multiplex PCR. Of roughly 120,000 clones in the sample, 55% to 80% were seen once. The data stem from a study of shared clonotypes between healthy human individuals. The study, taken as a whole, reports: Generally, estimated richness proved larger in naive subsets than it did in memory subsets.

This TCR came from a woman in her twenties or thirties in good health. The J gene is TRBJ2-2, the V gene TRBV19; 9 bases line up with TRBD1. Sequencing used memory CD8+ T cells sorted from blood. As for subset: CD45RO+ cells pooled with CCR7-negative TemRA cells. The CDR3 region has the DNA TGTGCCAGTAGTGACTTCGCCGGGACAGGGCCCACCGGGGAGCTGTTTTTT. Amino acids: CASSDFAGTGPTGELFF. The whole variable domain, filled in from reference TRBV19 and TRBJ2-2, reads DGGITQSPKYLFRKEGQNVTLSCEQNLNHDAMYWYRQDPGQGLRLIYYSQIVNDFQKGDIAEGYSVSREKKESFPLTVTSAQKNPTAFYLCASSDFAGTGPTGELFFGEGSRLTVL.